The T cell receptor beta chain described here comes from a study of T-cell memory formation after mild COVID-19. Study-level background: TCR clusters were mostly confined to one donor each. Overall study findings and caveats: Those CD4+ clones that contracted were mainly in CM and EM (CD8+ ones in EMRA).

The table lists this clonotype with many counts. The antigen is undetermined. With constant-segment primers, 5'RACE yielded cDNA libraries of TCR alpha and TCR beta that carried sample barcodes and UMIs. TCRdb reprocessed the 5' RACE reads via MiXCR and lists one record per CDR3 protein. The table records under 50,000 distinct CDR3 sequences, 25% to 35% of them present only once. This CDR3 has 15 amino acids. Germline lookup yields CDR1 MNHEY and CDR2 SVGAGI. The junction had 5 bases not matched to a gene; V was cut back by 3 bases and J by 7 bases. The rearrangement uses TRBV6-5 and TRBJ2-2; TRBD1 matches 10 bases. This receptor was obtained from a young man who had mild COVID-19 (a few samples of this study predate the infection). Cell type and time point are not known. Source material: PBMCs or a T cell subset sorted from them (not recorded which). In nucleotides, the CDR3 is TGTGCCAGCAGTTATCGGGACAGGGGTCGCGGGGAGCTGTTTTTT. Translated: CASSYRDRGRGELFF.